This T cell receptor (beta chain) was profiled in a study of cytomegalovirus exposure and HLA in healthy donors. While unrecorded immune exposures were likely, the donors were nominally healthy when sampled. A multiplex PCR was run with 60 Vbeta primers and 13 Jbeta primers. The assay was immunoSEQ multiplex PCR, and TCRdb's table has in-frame clones only and misses some. The data hold 90,000 to 100,000 clones, with around 67% observed a single time. Losses at the gene ends were 0 bases for V and 0 bases for J; bases not matched to a gene: 10. The CDR3 totals 18 residues. CDR1 is LGHNA, CDR2 YNFKEQ, per germline.

This TCR came from a man aged 50 to 60 in good health and CMV-seronegative. The source material was PBMCs. The chain couples TRBV4-2 to TRBJ1-2; TRBD1 matches 7 bases. The CDR3 here is CASSQEGPGTAANYGYTF. The DNA of the CDR3 is TGTGCCAGCAGCCAAGAGGGCCCTGGGACAGCCGCTAACTATGGCTACACCTTC.